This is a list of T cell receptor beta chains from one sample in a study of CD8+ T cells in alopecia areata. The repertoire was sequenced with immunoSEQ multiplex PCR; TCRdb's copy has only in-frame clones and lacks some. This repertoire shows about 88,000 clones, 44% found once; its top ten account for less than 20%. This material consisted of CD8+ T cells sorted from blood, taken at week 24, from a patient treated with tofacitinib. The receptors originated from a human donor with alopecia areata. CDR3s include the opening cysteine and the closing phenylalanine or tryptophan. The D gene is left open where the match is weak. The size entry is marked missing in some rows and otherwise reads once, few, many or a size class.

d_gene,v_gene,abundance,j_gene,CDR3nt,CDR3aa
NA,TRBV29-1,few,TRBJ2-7,TGCAGCGTAGAGGACGACAGCTACGAGCAGTACTTC,CSVEDDSYEQYF
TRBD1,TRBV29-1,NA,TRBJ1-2,TGCAGCGGTGATTCAGGGGGCAGAGGTGGCTACACCTTC,CSGDSGGRGGYTF
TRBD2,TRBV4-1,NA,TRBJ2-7,TGCGCCAGCAGCCAAATCCCGGGACTAGCCTACGAGCAGTACTTC,CASSQIPGLAYEQYF
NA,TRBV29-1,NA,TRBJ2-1,TGCAGCGTTCTAGTAGGGAACAATGAGCAGTTCTTC,CSVLVGNNEQFF
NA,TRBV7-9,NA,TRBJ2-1,TGTGCCAGCAGCTTAGCGGTGGGGGCGAATGAGCAGTTCTTC,CASSLAVGANEQFF
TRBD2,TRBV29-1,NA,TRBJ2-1,TGCAGCGTTGCGATTAGCGGGCCCTACAATGAGCAGTTCTTC,CSVAISGPYNEQFF
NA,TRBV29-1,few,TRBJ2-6,TGCAGCGTTGAAGGAGAGACAGGCCTTAGCTCTGGGGCCAACGTCCTGACTTTC,CSVEGETGLSSGANVLTF
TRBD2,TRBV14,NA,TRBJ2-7,TGTGCCAGCAGCCTCAGATGGGGGACAATAGCGGGAAACCACGAGCAGTACTTC,CASSLRWGTIAGNHEQYF
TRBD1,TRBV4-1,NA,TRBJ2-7,TGCGCCAGCAGCCAATGGACAGGGCCGGCCAACGAGCAGTACTTC,CASSQWTGPANEQYF
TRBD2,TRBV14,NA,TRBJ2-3,TGTGCCAGCAGCCAAGATATAGCGGGAATTTATGATACGCAGTATTTT,CASSQDIAGIYDTQYF
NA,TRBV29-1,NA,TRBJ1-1,TGCAGCGTCCAGAACGCGGGACTGAACACTGAAGCTTTCTTT,CSVQNAGLNTEAFF
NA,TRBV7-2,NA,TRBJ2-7,TGTGCCAGCAGCTTATCGGAGTTTCGAGAGCAGTACTTC,CASSLSEFREQYF
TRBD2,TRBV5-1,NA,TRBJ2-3,TGCGCCAGCAGAGGTTGGCGGGAGAATTTCACAGATACGCAGTATTTT,CASRGWRENFTDTQYF
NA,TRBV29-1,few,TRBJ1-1,TGCAGCGTTGTAGGGGGACCTCTGGGTGCTGAAGCTTTCTTT,CSVVGGPLGAEAFF
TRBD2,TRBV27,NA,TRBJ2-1,TGTGCCAGCAGCATGACTAGCGGCTCCTACAATGAGCAGTTCTTC,CASSMTSGSYNEQFF
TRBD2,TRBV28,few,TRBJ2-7,TGTGCCAGCAGTTCCGGGACTAGGAGGCGCGAGCAGTACTTC,CASSSGTRRREQYF
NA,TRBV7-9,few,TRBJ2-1,TGTGCCAGCAGCTCTCCCTCTGGCCCGGCTATCGATGAGCAGTTCTTC,CASSSPSGPAIDEQFF
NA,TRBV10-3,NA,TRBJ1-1,TGTGCCATCAGTGAGGGACCCTCGAACACTGAAGCTTTCTTT,CAISEGPSNTEAFF
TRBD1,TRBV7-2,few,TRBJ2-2,TGTGCCAGCAGTTGGACAGGGGGCCACACCGGGGAGCTGTTTTTT,CASSWTGGHTGELFF
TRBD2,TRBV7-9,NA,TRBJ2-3,TGTGCCAGCAGCCTACTAGCGGGAGTACCAGATACGCAGTATTTT,CASSLLAGVPDTQYF
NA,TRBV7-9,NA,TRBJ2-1,TGTGCCAGCAGCTTAACTTGGAATGAGCAGTTCTTC,CASSLTWNEQFF
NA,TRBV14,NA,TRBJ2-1,TGTGCCAGCAGCCTAGACTCTATGAGCTCCTACAATGAGCAGTTCTTC,CASSLDSMSSYNEQFF
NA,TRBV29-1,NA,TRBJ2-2,TGCGGGGTCTTGACTCGAAGCACCGGGGAGCTGTTTTTT,CGVLTRSTGELFF
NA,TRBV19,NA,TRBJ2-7,TGTGCCAGTAGTTTGACGGGAGAGTGGTCCTACGAGCAGTACTTC,CASSLTGEWSYEQYF
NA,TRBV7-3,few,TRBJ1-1,TGTGCCAGCAGCTCCAGCTTGAACACTGAAGCTTTCTTT,CASSSSLNTEAFF
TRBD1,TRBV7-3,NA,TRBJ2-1,TGTGCCAGCAGCCCCACCGGGACAGGGATCAGGAATGAGCAGTTCTTC,CASSPTGTGIRNEQFF
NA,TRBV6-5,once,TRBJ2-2,TGTGCCAGCTCACCTACGGGGGCGGCGACCGGGGAGCTGTTTTTT,CASSPTGAATGELFF
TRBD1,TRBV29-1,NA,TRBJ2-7,TGCAGCGTTGTCACAGGGGGGTCCTACGAGCAGTACTTC,CSVVTGGSYEQYF
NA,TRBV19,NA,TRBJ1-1,TGTGCCAGTAACGTAGGTGCTGAAGCTTTCTTT,CASNVGAEAFF
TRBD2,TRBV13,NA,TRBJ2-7,TGTGCCAGCAGCTTGGGGACTACCATTAACGAGCAGTACTTC,CASSLGTTINEQYF
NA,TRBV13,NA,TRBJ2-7,TGTGCCAGCAGCCCGACAGTGACTCCCTACGAGCAGTACTTC,CASSPTVTPYEQYF
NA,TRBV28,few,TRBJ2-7,TGTGCCAGCGGCATCTACGAGCAGTACTTC,CASGIYEQYF
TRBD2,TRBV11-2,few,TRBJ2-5,TGTGCCAGCAGCCCATGGGGTAGCGGGAGAGAAGAGACCCAGTACTTC,CASSPWGSGREETQYF
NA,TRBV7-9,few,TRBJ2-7,TGTGCCAGCAGCCACAGAGGTCCAGGGGAGGCATCCTACGAGCAGTACTTC,CASSHRGPGEASYEQYF
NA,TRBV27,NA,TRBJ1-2,TGTGCCAGCAGTCCCGGAAAGAGGAACTATGGCTACACCTTC,CASSPGKRNYGYTF
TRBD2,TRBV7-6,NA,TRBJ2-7,TGTGCCAGCAGCTTAGGATCTAGCGGACGCTACGAGCAGTACTTC,CASSLGSSGRYEQYF
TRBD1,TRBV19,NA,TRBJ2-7,TGTGCCAGTAGTCCCGGGACAGGGACGGTCGAGCAGTACTTC,CASSPGTGTVEQYF
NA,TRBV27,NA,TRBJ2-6,TGTGCCAGCAGCCGAGTCGGGTTCTCTGGGGCCAACGTCCTGACTTTC,CASSRVGFSGANVLTF
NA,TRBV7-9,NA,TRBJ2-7,TGTGCCAGCAGCTTAGGTCCCCAGGGTTCGGAGGAGCAGTACTTC,CASSLGPQGSEEQYF
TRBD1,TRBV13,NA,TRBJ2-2,TGTGCCAGCAGCAACAACAGGGGCGCCGGGGAGCTGTTTTTT,CASSNNRGAGELFF
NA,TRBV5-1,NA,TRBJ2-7,TGCGCCAGCTCCTACGGGGGCACCTACGAGCAGTACTTC,CASSYGGTYEQYF
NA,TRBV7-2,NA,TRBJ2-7,TGTGCCAGCCAGGCGTCGGGGTCTGAGCAGTACTTC,CASQASGSEQYF
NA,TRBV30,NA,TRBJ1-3,TGTGCCTGGAGTGCGACAGGTTTCTCTGGAAACACCATATATTTT,CAWSATGFSGNTIYF
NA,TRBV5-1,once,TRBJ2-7,TGCGCCAGCAGCCAACTCCAGGGCACCTACGAGCAGTACTTC,CASSQLQGTYEQYF
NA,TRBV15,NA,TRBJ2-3,TGTGCCACCAGCAGAGGCTGGAATAGAACGGCAGATACGCAGTATTTT,CATSRGWNRTADTQYF
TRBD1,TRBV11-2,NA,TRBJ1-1,TGTGCCAGCAGCTCCAATACATACAGGGGAACTGAAGCTTTCTTT,CASSSNTYRGTEAFF